This T cell receptor (beta chain) was recovered during a study of OX40 agonist ivuxolimab in advanced cancers. Broadly, across the study: Ivuxolimab was an agonistic, fully human IgG2 monoclonal antibody directed against OX40 (CD134), a costimulatory receptor. The paper reports the monotherapy dose-escalation portion (N = 52 patients) of the phase I ivuxolimab trial. Among the roughly 50 dose-escalation patients, some 20 had hepatocellular carcinoma, about 15 melanoma, 9 renal cell carcinoma and 9 head and neck cancer. Patients were allowed to have had prior anti-PD-1, anti-PD-L1 or anti-CTLA-4 therapy, and around 40% of the dose-escalation patients had previously received checkpoint inhibitors. Peripheral TCRbeta sequencing was intended to test whether TCR sequence diversity was altered and clonal T-cell expansion was caused by ivuxolimab. In the dose-escalation cohort, approximately 82% of patients were male, and the mean age was approximately 60 years, with a range of 23 to 79. Partial responses occurred in three dose-escalation patients: two with cutaneous melanoma and one with hepatocellular carcinoma. Intravenous ivuxolimab was administered to patients every 2 weeks at six dose levels: 0.01, 0.1, 0.3, 1.5, 3 and 10 mg/kg. General conclusions and limits of the study: In the 0.1-3.0 mg/kg groups, partial responders were among the patients with the lowest normalized peripheral clonal expansion, particularly in CD8+ T cells. After ivuxolimab, CD8+ T cells had more expanded clones than CD4+ T cells on average. The antigen specificity of the clonally expanded peripheral T cells was not determined. Low levels of normalized T-cell clonal expansion were also shown by some nonresponding patients. At doses from 0.1 to 3.0 mg/kg, clonal expansion was seen in both CD4+ and CD8+ blood T cells between baseline and week 6.

Patients with a history of autoimmune disease or receiving systemic immunosuppression were excluded from the trial. Peripheral blood for TCR sequencing was drawn from every dose cohort at baseline, at cycle 4 day 1 and at cycle 7 day 1. The samples were drawn from a first-in-human, open-label, multicenter phase I dose-escalation trial of ivuxolimab. Adults with locally advanced or metastatic head and neck squamous cell, hepatocellular, melanoma or renal cell carcinoma were enrolled in the trial. CD4+ and CD8+ T cells were sorted separately from peripheral blood before TCR sequencing. This clone was counted once. This clone's antigen is unknown. Base-call qualities are not available, and no considerably larger clone is one nucleotide away. The germline V and J ends show losses of 6 bases and 1 base respectively, and no gene match explains 7 bases of the junction. The CDR3 has 15 amino acids, counting the end cysteine and phenylalanine. The entry retains the CDR3 DNA only, 45 bases that are in frame from base 1. From the germline V gene, CDR1 is MNHEY and CDR2 is SVGAGI.

Genomic DNA was isolated from the sorted cells so that the TCRbeta CDR3 region could be sequenced. The immunoSEQ Assay was used to sequence the TCRbeta CDR3 regions. Imported from immuneACCESS, the table was reduced by TCRdb to in-frame sequences with V and J called. These copies leave out some clones; in studies compared against another copy, an unresolved V gene accounts for under half, and the cause of the remainder is not known. In this sample the table shows about 78,000 clones, 84% of which occur a single time. Together, the top ten hold around 2.1% of the sample. Sequencing was performed on CD4+ or CD8+ T cells sorted from blood, taken in a trial of the OX40 agonist ivuxolimab. The receptor comes from an adult with an advanced solid tumor such as melanoma, head and neck, liver or kidney cancer. The chain is assembled from TRBV6-5 and TRBJ2-5; a stretch of 8 junction bases matches TRBD2. The nucleotide sequence is TGTGCCAGCAGCGACCGTACTAGCGGCCAAGAGACCCAGTACTTC. Its coded protein is CASSDRTSGQETQYF.